This T cell receptor (beta chain) was recovered during a study of early T cells in non-severe SARS-CoV-2 infection. Whole-study context: Sequencing input comprised bulk RNA from unsorted whole blood; chain pairing was not available.

Separate cDNA molecules each had unique molecular identifiers attached to them. Via MiXCR, TCRdb re-called the 5' RACE reads, giving one row per CDR3 protein. The repertoire includes about 77,000 distinct CDR3 sequences, around a tenth of them detected once, and 4.5% to 5% sits in the top ten. This clonotype has a count of ten or more. The antigen is unknown. Study observations and caveats: VDJdb matching skewed toward anti-spike CD8 responses, missing private and CD4 specificities.

The ends lost 6 bases at V and 2 bases at J; junction bases unmatched: 9. Germline values: CDR1 SGHVS, CDR2 FNYEAQ. The CDR3 sequence is 16 residues long. The chain carries TRBV7-6 and TRBJ2-2, with 7 bases that match TRBD2. This clonotype was sampled from an adult who was a healthcare worker with PCR-confirmed SARS-CoV-2 infection or an uninfected control (not recorded which). The sample comprised whole blood. The CDR3 region is CASRSGGGPNTGELFF. As DNA, the CDR3 is TGTGCCAGCAGATCGGGGGGAGGGCCCAACACCGGGGAGCTGTTTTTT.